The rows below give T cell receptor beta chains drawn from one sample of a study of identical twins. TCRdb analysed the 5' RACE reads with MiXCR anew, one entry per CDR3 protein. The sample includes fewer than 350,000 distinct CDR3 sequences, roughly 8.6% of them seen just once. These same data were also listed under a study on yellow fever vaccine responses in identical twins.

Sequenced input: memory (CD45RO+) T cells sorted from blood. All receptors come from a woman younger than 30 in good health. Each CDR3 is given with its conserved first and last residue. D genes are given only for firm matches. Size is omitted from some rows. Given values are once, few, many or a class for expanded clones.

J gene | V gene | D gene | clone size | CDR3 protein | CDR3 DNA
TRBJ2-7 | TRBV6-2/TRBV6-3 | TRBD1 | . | CASSPSGTGGRGQYF | TGTGCCAGCAGTCCCTCCGGGACAGGGGGACGTGGGCAGTACTTC
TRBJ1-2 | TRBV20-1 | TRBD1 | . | CSARIGTGVGSNYGYTF | TGCAGTGCTAGGATCGGGACAGGGGTTGGGTCTAACTATGGCTACACCTTC
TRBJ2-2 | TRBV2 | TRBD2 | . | CASSDLGGTSGLNTGELFF | TGTGCCAGCAGTGATCTAGGGGGGACTAGCGGGCTCAACACCGGGGAGCTGTTTTTT
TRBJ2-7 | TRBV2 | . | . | CASSDRTYEQYF | TGTGCCAGCAGTGACAGGACCTACGAGCAGTACTTC
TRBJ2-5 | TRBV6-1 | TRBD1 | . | CASTRRGSGETQYF | TGTGCCAGCACCCGCAGGGGGTCAGGAGAGACCCAGTACTTC
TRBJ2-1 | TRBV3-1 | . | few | CASSRASSYNEQFF | TGTGCCAGCAGCCGGGCCAGCTCCTACAATGAGCAGTTCTTC
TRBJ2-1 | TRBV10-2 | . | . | CASMGGRSNEQFF | TGCGCCAGCATGGGGGGTAGGAGCAATGAGCAGTTCTTC
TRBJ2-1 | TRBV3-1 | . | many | CASSQDLGGGEQFF | TGTGCCAGCAGCCAAGATTTGGGGGGCGGTGAGCAGTTCTTC
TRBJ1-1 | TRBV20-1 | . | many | CSAYGSALSEAFF | TGCAGTGCTTACGGTTCTGCACTCTCTGAAGCTTTCTTT
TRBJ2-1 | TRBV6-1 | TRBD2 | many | CASSDAGGSYNEQFF | TGTGCCAGCAGCGATGCGGGGGGCTCCTACAATGAGCAGTTCTTC